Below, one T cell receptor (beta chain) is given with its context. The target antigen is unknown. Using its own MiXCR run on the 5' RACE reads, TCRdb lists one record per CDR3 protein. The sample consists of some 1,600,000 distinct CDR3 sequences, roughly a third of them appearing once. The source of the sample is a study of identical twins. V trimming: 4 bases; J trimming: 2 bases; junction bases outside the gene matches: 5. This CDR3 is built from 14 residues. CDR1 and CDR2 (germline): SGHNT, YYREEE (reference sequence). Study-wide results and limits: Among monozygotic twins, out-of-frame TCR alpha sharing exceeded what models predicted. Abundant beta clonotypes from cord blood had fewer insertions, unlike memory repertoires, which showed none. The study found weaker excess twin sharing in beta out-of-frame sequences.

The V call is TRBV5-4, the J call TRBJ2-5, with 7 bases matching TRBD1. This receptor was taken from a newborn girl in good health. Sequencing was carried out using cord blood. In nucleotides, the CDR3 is TGTGCCAGCAGCGCACCGGGACAGCAAGAGACCCAGTACTTC. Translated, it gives CASSAPGQQETQYF.